The rows below give T cell receptor beta chains drawn from one sample of a study of cytomegalovirus exposure and HLA in healthy donors. Clones were read by immunoSEQ multiplex PCR, and TCRdb kept only the in-frame ones, dropping some. This sample carries 150,000 to 200,000 clones, around four fifths of them seen once, and the ten largest clones take about 0.8%. Source material: PBMCs. The receptors originated from a woman between 18 and 29 years old in good health and CMV-seronegative. Both conserved end residues are part of each CDR3.

V gene,CDR3 protein
TRBV5-4,CASSHGLAGNSYGQYF
TRBV7-9,CASSLGRGWKTQYF
TRBV10-3,CAIRPGGITEAFF
TRBV18,CASSPPGQGGYNEQFF
TRBV21-1,CASSRPRRDSTYEQYF
TRBV19,CASSRSGYEQYF
TRBV10-3,CAISETQGAYGNTIYF
TRBV27,CASSPSGVPYNEQFF
TRBV6-1,CASSEVGGAANEKLFF
TRBV5-6,CASSLGGSSYNEQFF
TRBV2,CASILDRASGANVLTF
TRBV10-1,CASAGQGNTGELFF
TRBV28,CASSQPGLAEETQYF
TRBV5-4,CASSLETVTVYEQYF
TRBV27,CASSLLGTGGPGELFF
TRBV11-2,CASSWATAFYGYTF
TRBV5-6,CASSPRLAGEQFF
TRBV7-9,CASSRGVSFLGYTF
TRBV9,CASSTSPVFTDTQYF
TRBV18,CASSPPGGLAGKETQYF
TRBV19,CASSMITGGGTEAFF
TRBV7-6,CASSVDRGSEAFF
TRBV30,CAQQQGWEQYF
TRBV4-1,CASSRARQGETKNTEAFF
TRBV6-4,CASSKDRAETQYF
TRBV4-1,CASSQDPFLGRGGLYEQYF
TRBV2,CASSGSSGRGNEQFF
TRBV29-1,CSVLPSGSFYEQYF
TRBV30,CAWRKRDIPTQPQHF
TRBV7-8,CASNLAGGQDTQYF
TRBV11-2,CASSLGGWETQYF
TRBV28,CASSNLRQGGGYTF
TRBV27,CASSIRGQPQHF
TRBV29-1,CSVSDRRETQYF
TRBV6-1,CASRGLGTHQETQYF
TRBV5-1,CASSTTGEGGYTF
TRBV25-1,CASSELRNLDTGELFF
TRBV5-4,CASSYDRGGEQYF
TRBV7-8,CASTRDRDYGYTF
TRBV7-9,CSSSDRASGQFF
TRBV2,CASSEWERDTQYF
TRBV6-4,CASSVAGGLTDTQYF
TRBV30,CAWSWGTGNTIYF
TRBV27,CASSPGTSSYNEQFF
TRBV19,CASRRGDGADTQYF
TRBV5-1,CASRFSLGQREAFF
TRBV5-6,CASSLGQSSGNTIYF
TRBV9,CASSVASSETTYEQYF
TRBV5-6,CASSSGTSREQYF
TRBV30,CAWSVEQGLTYEQYF
TRBV5-1,CASSLAWMREGYNEQFF